What follows are 30 T cell receptor beta chains derived from one specimen sequenced in a study of blood T cell repertoires in COVID-19. Some clones are missing from TCRdb's copy, which holds only in-frame ones; the method was immunoSEQ multiplex PCR. The sample comprises about 220,000 clones, about 80% of which are singletons, and nearly 5% rests with the top ten. Sequenced material: PBMCs or T cells enriched from blood (not recorded which). The receptors come from a woman between 45 and 65 years old who had been exposed to COVID-19.

The chain carries TRBV9 and TRBJ1-1; TRBD1 is a possible D gene (5 bases). Deletions cut 3 bases from V and 1 base from J, with 10 bases between. Germline V CDR1 and CDR2: SGDLS, YYNGEE. CDR3 length equals 14 residues. CDR3 loop: CASSGTSRNTEAFF. The CDR3 bases are TGTGCCAGCAGCGGGACAAGCCGGAACACTGAAGCTTTCTTT.

The chain joins TRBV28 to TRBJ2-2; TRBD1 is a possible D gene (6 bases). Germline loops: CDR1 MDHEN, CDR2 SYDVKM. V shed 5 bases and J shed 1 base, with 14 bases lying between them. The length of the CDR3 is 16 residues. CDR3 nucleotides: TGTGCCAGCAGTGCGCCGGGACAAGTGAACACCGGGGAGCTGTTTTTT. It specifies CASSAPGQVNTGELFF.

This clone was found a few times. The rearrangement uses TRBV2 and TRBJ2-4, with 10 bases aligning to TRBD2. V trimming: 6 bases; J trimming: 8 bases; junction bases outside the gene matches: 4. This CDR3 is built from 13 residues. The germline V gene has CDR1 SNHLY and CDR2 FYNNEI. The CDR3 loop is CASSLAGGYIQYF. In DNA form, the CDR3 reads TGTGCCAGCAGCTTAGCGGGAGGATACATTCAGTACTTC. Full variable domain (outside the CDR3, taken from reference TRBV2 and TRBJ2-4): EPEVTQTPSHQVTQMGQEVILRCVPISNHLYFYWYRQILGQKVEFLVSFYNNEISEKSEIFDDQFSVERPDGSNFTLKIRSTKLEDSAMYFCASSLAGGYIQYFGAGTRLSVL.

This clone appeared once. This chain connects TRBV7-2 to TRBJ1-3; D call uncertain. Between the trimmed V and J ends, which lost 5 bases and 4 bases, there was a span of 18 bases. The CDR3 loop spans 16 amino acids. Germline V gene lookup returns CDR1 SGHTA and CDR2 FQGNSA. CDR3 coding DNA: TGTGCCAGCAGCCCGCAGGCAACCAGAGCCGGAAACACCATATATTTT. The encoded protein is CASSPQATRAGNTIYF.

The rearrangement uses TRBV9 and TRBJ2-7; D perhaps matches TRBD2 (6 bases). Germline loops: CDR1 SGDLS, CDR2 YYNGEE. Trimming shortened V by 2 bases and J by 4 bases, and 13 bases separated the two germline ends. This CDR3 spans 14 amino acids. The DNA for the CDR3 is TGTGCCAGCAGCGTGGGGACTGGGGCTTACGAGCAGTACTTC. This encodes CASSVGTGAYEQYF.

The V gene is TRBV25-1, the J gene TRBJ2-5, with TRBD2 matching 11 bases. Germline V gives CDR1 MGHDK, CDR2 SYGVNS. This CDR3 region has 17 residues. V was pared by 2 bases and J by 3 bases, with 8 bases of the junction left unmatched. The CDR3 protein is CASSETRGLAAKETQYF. CDR3 in DNA: TGTGCCAGCAGTGAAACTCGGGGACTAGCGGCGAAAGAGACCCAGTACTTC.

This chain links TRBV13 with TRBJ2-1, with 7 bases aligning to TRBD2. Germline V gene sequence: CDR1 PRHDT, CDR2 FYEKMQ (reference sequence). The CDR3 has 15 residues. V trimming: 5 bases; J trimming: 5 bases; junction bases outside the gene matches: 9. The CDR3 region is CASSLGRGVDNEQFF. In DNA form, the CDR3 reads TGTGCCAGCAGCCTTGGACGGGGGGTTGACAATGAGCAGTTCTTC.

This clone was seen a few times. This chain connects TRBV13 to TRBJ1-1; a possible D gene is TRBD1 (6 bases). The CDR3 has 14 amino acids. Per germline, CDR1 PRHDT and CDR2 FYEKMQ (reference sequence). V was shortened by 5 bases and J by 1 base, with 11 bases between the two germline ends. The CDR3 sequence: CASSARTANTEAFF. The CDR3 nucleotides read TGTGCCAGCAGCGCCCGGACAGCGAACACTGAAGCTTTCTTT.

Concerning this clone: A read error may produce the germline difference seen at one junction end. The chain has TRBV11-2 and TRBJ1-5; D may be TRBD1 (6 bases). The CDR3 covers 16 residues. Per the germline V gene, CDR1 is SGHAT and CDR2 is FQNNGV. The CDR3 sequence is CASRLGGTGQDQPQHF. The CDR3 DNA reads TGTGCCAGCAGATTAGGGGGTACAGGGCAGGATCAGCCCCAGCATTTT.

The rearrangement joins TRBV19 to TRBJ2-1; TRBD1 matches at 8 bases. CDR3 length equals 15 residues. The germline V gene has CDR1 LNHDA and CDR2 SQIVND (reference sequence). Trimming removed 4 bases from V and 4 bases from J; junction bases left unmatched: 6. CDR3 DNA sequence: TGTGCCAGTAGTACAAAGACAGGGGCATACAATGAGCAGTTCTTC. It specifies CASSTKTGAYNEQFF.

V usage is TRBV5-1 and J usage is TRBJ1-1; tentative D call: TRBD1 (5 bases). The CDR3 sequence is 14 residues long. CDR1 is SGHRS, CDR2 YFSETQ, per germline. The V end lost 2 bases, the J end lost 2 bases, and 10 bases lay between the germline ends. CDR3 DNA: TGCGCCAGCAGCTTAGGGGTAGGAAACACTGAAGCTTTCTTT. It translates to CASSLGVGNTEAFF.

The DNA for the CDR3 is TGTGCCAGCAGCCCCCAGGGGGTAGGTCCCTTCACAGATACGCAGTATTTT. Translating it yields CASSPQGVGPFTDTQYF. This sequence joins TRBV7-9 and TRBJ2-3; 7 bases align to TRBD1. CDR1 is SEHNR and CDR2 is FQNEAQ in the germline V gene (reference sequence). Trimming removed 5 bases from V and 2 bases from J; junction bases left unmatched: 13. The CDR3 has 17 amino acids.

This chain links TRBV7-9 with TRBJ2-7; 10 positions agree with TRBD1. Looked up from germline, CDR1 is SEHNR and CDR2 is FQNEAQ (reference sequence). This CDR3 comprises 12 residues. The V and J ends lost 8 bases and 7 bases, in that order; junction bases with no gene match: 5. Here the CDR3 DNA reads TGTGCCAGCCGGGACAGGGGTGGAGAGCAGTACTTC. It translates to CASRDRGGEQYF.

The chain carries TRBV5-6 and TRBJ1-2; D unclear. V was cut by 1 base and J by 4 bases, with 20 bases left in between. This CDR3 has 17 amino acids. Germline CDR1 is SGHDT and CDR2 is YYEEEE. The CDR3 nucleotides read TGTGCCAGCAGCTTGAGAATGCAGGCCAGTGGTGGCTATGGCTACACCTTC. Residues: CASSLRMQASGGYGYTF.

The chain joins TRBV5-6 to TRBJ2-1; TRBD2 agrees at 11 bases. The germline CDR1 and CDR2 sequences are SGHDT and YYEEEE. The V gene end was trimmed by 4 bases and the J gene end by 2 bases; junction bases not matched to a gene: 5. This CDR3 has 16 residues. CDR3 sequence (DNA): TGTGCCAGCAGCCTCGGACTAGCGGGTGCCTACAATGAGCAGTTCTTC. It yields the protein CASSLGLAGAYNEQFF.

The genes are TRBV19 and TRBJ1-2; D uncertain. Trimming removed 3 bases from V and 5 bases from J, with 10 bases in between. Germline-derived CDR1 and CDR2 are LNHDA and SQIVND (reference sequence). The length of the CDR3 is 13 residues. As DNA, the CDR3 is TGTGCCAGTAGTATGGCACCATATTATGGCTACACCTTC. Translation gives CASSMAPYYGYTF.

The chain combines TRBV2 with TRBJ1-5; 9 bases align to TRBD1. Germline loops: CDR1 SNHLY, CDR2 FYNNEI. This CDR3 region has 14 residues. V gave up 5 bases and J gave up 4 bases; unmatched junction bases: 3. CDR3 residues: CASSPDRGNQPQHF. CDR3 in DNA: TGTGCCAGCAGTCCTGACAGGGGGAATCAGCCCCAGCATTTT.

The rearrangement joins TRBV7-2 to TRBJ1-2, with 8 bases lining up with TRBD1. Trimming took 3 bases from V and 7 from J; bases not matched to a gene: 7. This CDR3 has 14 residues. Germline assignment: CDR1 SGHTA and CDR2 FQGNSA. The CDR3 region is CASSLQGAVSGYTF. The CDR3 region has the DNA TGTGCCAGCAGCTTGCAGGGGGCTGTGAGTGGCTACACCTTC.

The chain couples TRBV27 to TRBJ1-1; D ambiguous. The CDR3 sequence is 13 residues long. Deletions cut 4 bases from V and 4 bases from J, with 10 bases between. Germline V gene sequence: CDR1 MNHEY, CDR2 SMNVEV (reference sequence). CDR3: CASSSSFSTEAFF. The CDR3, as DNA: TGTGCCAGCAGTTCTTCCTTCAGCACTGAAGCTTTCTTT.

Note on this clone: Other nucleotide sequences in the sample specify the same CDR3. The chain has TRBV3-1 (or the pseudogene TRBV3-2) and TRBJ1-3; no clear D. The ends were cut back, 4 bases at V and 0 bases at J, with 7 bases in the middle. The CDR3 is 14 amino acids. The germline CDR1 and CDR2 sequences are LGHDT and YNNKEL (reference sequence). CDR3 nucleotide sequence: TGTGCCAGCAGCCGCGGTAGCTCTGGAAACACCATATATTTT. Encoded protein: CASSRGSSGNTIYF.

This clone is a singleton in its sample. The chain uses TRBV27 and TRBJ1-2, with D possibly TRBD1 on 6 matching bases. Deletions cut 4 bases from V and 8 bases from J, with 17 bases between. Germline loops: CDR1 MNHEY, CDR2 SMNVEV (reference sequence). CDR3 length: 14 residues. In DNA, the CDR3 is TGTGCCAGCAGTTGGGGGGGCGCATCGGAAGGCTACACCTTC. Its protein product is CASSWGGASEGYTF.

V gene TRBV6-1 combines with J gene TRBJ1-3, with 10 bases identical to TRBD1. From germline, CDR1 is MNHNS and CDR2 SASEGT. This CDR3 contains 16 residues. With 1 base clipped from V and 8 bases from J, the junction kept 8 bases outside the gene matches. CDR3 DNA sequence: TGTGCCAGCAGTGAAGGGGTCAGGACAGGGGGTGACACCATATATTTT. It codes for CASSEGVRTGGDTIYF.

On this clone: A read error may account for a junction end that differs from germline. The chain links TRBV11-2 to TRBJ2-7, with 7 positions matching TRBD2. The CDR3 spans 15 residues. Germline lookup yields CDR1 SGHAT and CDR2 FQNNGV. The CDR3 DNA sequence: TGTGCCAGCAGCTTAGTCGGGGGGATATCCTCCGAGCAGTACTTC. This codes for CASSLVGGISSEQYF.

This chain joins TRBV5-4 and TRBJ2-2; D is perhaps TRBD1 (5 bases). Germline V gives CDR1 SGHNT, CDR2 YYREEE (reference sequence). V was pared by 2 bases and J by 1 base, with 6 bases between. This CDR3 region has 14 residues. CDR3 in DNA: TGTGCCAGCAGCTTCGGACAGAACACCGGGGAGCTGTTTTTT. It codes for CASSFGQNTGELFF.

This clone was observed once. The chain couples TRBV11-2 to TRBJ2-2, with 13 bases lining up with TRBD2. Germline trimming cut 4 bases from V and 6 bases from J; bases unmatched to any gene: 2. CDR3 length equals 15 residues. Germline V gene sequence: CDR1 SGHAT, CDR2 FQNNGV. The CDR3 sequence: CASSSGLAGAGELFF. The DNA for the CDR3 is TGTGCCAGCAGCTCCGGACTAGCGGGGGCCGGGGAGCTGTTTTTT.

In this sample, this clone turned up once. V gene TRBV19 combines with J gene TRBJ2-1; D is unclear. The CDR3 length is 16 residues. Germline CDR1 and CDR2: LNHDA and SQIVND (reference sequence). The V end lost 3 bases, the J end lost 6 bases, and 18 bases lay between the germline ends. CDR3 coding DNA: TGTGCCAGTAGTATGGTAATCGGTCCATCAATCAATGAGCAGTTCTTC. Translated: CASSMVIGPSINEQFF.

The V call is TRBV6-5, the J call TRBJ2-7, with 11 nucleotides matching TRBD1. V gave up 8 bases and J gave up 0 bases; unmatched junction bases: 6. CDR1 and CDR2 from the germline V gene are MNHEY and SVGAGI. The CDR3 sequence is 15 residues long. The CDR3 DNA follows: TGTGCCAGCCCAAGGGGGACAGGGGGCTCCTACGAGCAGTACTTC. It codes for CASPRGTGGSYEQYF.

The chain joins TRBV25-1 to TRBJ1-2, with a weak D call TRBD1 (6 bases). The CDR3 is 14 amino acids. Germline V gene lookup returns CDR1 MGHDK and CDR2 SYGVNS. Trimming removed 0 bases at V and 6 bases at J, with 11 bases between. CDR3 bases: TGTGCCAGCAGTGAATATGGAGGGGGGGATGGCTACACCTTC. Protein: CASSEYGGGDGYTF.

The chain recombines TRBV3-1 (or the pseudogene TRBV3-2) with TRBJ1-5, with 8 positions matching TRBD1. The V gene's germline CDR1 is LGHDT and CDR2 YNNKEL (reference sequence). The CDR3 is 15 amino acids. V lost 3 bases, J lost 6 bases, and 7 bases stayed unmatched. CDR3 nucleotide sequence: TGTGCCAGCAGCCAGACGACAGGGGAAGGTCAGCCCCAGCATTTT. This translates into CASSQTTGEGQPQHF.

This chain joins TRBV2 and TRBJ2-1, with 13 nucleotides matching TRBD2. J was trimmed by 1 base and V by 5 bases; bases with no gene match: 14. In germline, CDR1 is SNHLY, CDR2 FYNNEI. The CDR3 spans 20 residues. The CDR3 nucleotides read TGTGCCAGCAGTTACAGGACTAGCGGGGGCTTCACGTTTTCCTACAATGAGCAGTTCTTC. Amino acids: CASSYRTSGGFTFSYNEQFF.